This T cell receptor beta chain was documented in a study of response to subunit inactivated influenza vaccine. Via MiXCR, TCRdb re-called the RT-PCR reads, giving one row per CDR3 protein. The sample yields 400,000 to 550,000 distinct CDR3 sequences, 25% seen once. Whole-study results and caveats: The study's authors posited that every seasonal influenza vaccination enlists few new T cells.

To note about this clonotype: The antigen remains undetermined.

Germline CDR1 WNHNN, CDR2 SYGVQD (reference sequence). The CDR3 spans 13 residues. The germline V and J ends were trimmed by 8 bases and 5 bases, with 12 bases remaining between them. This chain links TRBV10-1 with TRBJ2-2; D possibly corresponds to TRBD2 (6 bases). Sequenced here: CD4+ T cells sorted from PBMCs, sampled roughly 5 days after vaccination. The clonotype originates from a man over 45 who received an inactivated influenza vaccine. The CDR3 DNA reads as TGCGCCAGCGGCAGGGAGGTTACCGGGGAGCTGTTTTTT. Amino acids: CASGREVTGELFF.